The clone carrying this T cell receptor beta chain is medium-sized. The germline V gene encodes CDR1 LNHDA and CDR2 SQIVND (reference sequence). V dropped 3 bases and J dropped 2; count of bases not matched to a gene: 4. The CDR3 runs to 17 residues. These data are taken from a study of T and B cells in COVID-19 patients. For the study at large: Most recovered patients had mild to moderate COVID-19 treated as outpatients. Comorbidities linked to unfavorable COVID-19 outcome were present in about 90% of the 20 active-infection patients.

From blood, roughly 250-550 ng of genomic DNA served as TRB template. Multiplex PCR with BIOMED2 TRB-A/B primer pools amplified TRB rearrangements. TCRdb fed the multiplex PCR reads into MiXCR, producing one record per CDR3 protein. The profile shows some 11,000 distinct CDR3 sequences, over 30% of them singletons. The sequence was obtained from a human donor with active COVID-19. The chain is built from TRBV19 and TRBJ2-1; 13 bases fit TRBD2. Sequenced: blood. The CDR3 loop is CASSIEGLAGPYNEQFF. The CDR3, as DNA: TGTGCCAGTAGTATTGAGGGACTAGCGGGGCCCTACAATGAGCAGTTCTTC. Variable domain in full (rest from reference TRBV19 and TRBJ2-1): DGGITQSPKYLFRKEGQNVTLSCEQNLNHDAMYWYRQDPGQGLRLIYYSQIVNDFQKGDIAEGYSVSREKKESFPLTVTSAQKNPTAFYLCASSIEGLAGPYNEQFFGPGTRLTVL.